Listed here are 21 T cell receptor beta chains from one sample, sequenced in a study of control samples from healthy donors and cancer patients (dated by TCRdb to 2018 to 2021). Library creation used the immunoSEQ multiplex PCR assay. TCRdb re-hosts the immuneACCESS table, in-frame sequences only. Its copies lack some clones; in the studies checked, an unresolved V gene accounts for under half of them, and the cause for the rest is not known. The sample contains about 61,000 clones, 90% of them found a single time. The ten largest make up about 6.5% of the sample. The sequenced material came from PBMCs. These receptors all stem from a man in his sixties with colorectal cancer.

This clone is a singleton in its sample. V is TRBV5-4 and J is TRBJ2-7, with D hard to call. The length of the CDR3 is 16 residues. The germline gives CDR1 SGHNT, CDR2 YYREEE (reference sequence). The V end was cut by 4 bases, the J end by 2 bases, with 19 bases between. The CDR3 DNA sequence: TGTGCCAGCAGCGCGGAAAGGACGGATGAGGCCTACGAGCAGTACTTC. Protein sequence: CASSAERTDEAYEQYF.

The CDR3 loop reads CASSTPTDRPNYGYTF. The DNA of the CDR3 is TGTGCCAGCAGCACACCTACGGACAGGCCCAACTATGGCTACACCTTC. The chain has TRBV13 and TRBJ1-2, with 7 nucleotides matching TRBD1. Trimming cost V 5 bases and J 2 bases; bases outside gene matches: 11. CDR1 PRHDT and CDR2 FYEKMQ come from the germline V gene (reference sequence). CDR3 length equals 16 residues.

This clone came up once. The CDR3 DNA is TGTGCCACCCTGACTAGCGGAGGGAACGAGCAGTACTTC. Translation: CATLTSGGNEQYF. The rearrangement uses TRBV12-3 or TRBV12-4 and TRBJ2-7; 9 nucleotides agree with TRBD2. Germline trimming cut 10 bases from V and 5 bases from J; bases unmatched to any gene: 9. The CDR3 has 13 amino acids.

The chain combines TRBV7-2 with TRBJ1-1, with 7 positions matching TRBD1. Germline V gene data show CDR1 as SGHTA and CDR2 as FQGNSA. The CDR3 consists of 14 residues. V shed 2 bases, J shed 6 bases, and the junction held 6 bases outside the gene matches. The CDR3 protein is CASSLNHRGAEAFF. The CDR3 nucleotides read TGTGCCAGCAGCTTAAATCACAGGGGCGCTGAAGCTTTCTTT.

The V call is TRBV19, the J call TRBJ2-3, with D hard to call. The CDR3 totals 15 residues. Trimming removed 4 bases from V and 4 bases from J, with 15 bases in between. Germline V gene lookup returns CDR1 LNHDA and CDR2 SQIVND (reference sequence). CDR3 protein: CASSTSPYFSDTQYF. Here the CDR3 DNA reads TGTGCCAGTAGTACCTCACCCTACTTTTCAGATACGCAGTATTTT.

This clone was observed a few times. V usage is TRBV10-3 and J usage is TRBJ1-6, with 10 positions matching TRBD1. The CDR3 consists of 15 residues. In germline, CDR1 is ENHRY, CDR2 SYGVKD. Germline trimming cut 10 bases from V and 9 bases from J; bases unmatched to any gene: 12. For the CDR3, the DNA is TGTGCCACCGCCCAGACAGGGGGCATTGGTTCACCCCTCCACTTT. Its translation: CATAQTGGIGSPLHF.

The chain carries TRBV28 and TRBJ1-2, with D maybe TRBD1 (6 bases). The germline CDR1 and CDR2 sequences are MDHEN and SYDVKM. The CDR3 covers 17 residues. V was cut by 5 bases and J by 0 bases, with 19 bases left in between. This chain's CDR3 is CASSRLRTTGTNYGYTF. The CDR3 region has the DNA TGTGCCAGCAGTCGGCTCAGGACCACAGGGACTAACTATGGCTACACCTTC.

V gene TRBV6-5 combines with J gene TRBJ1-1, with TRBD1 matching over 7 bases. With V trimmed by 6 bases and J by 1 base, 8 bases remained unmatched. Looked up from germline, CDR1 is MNHEY and CDR2 is SVGAGI. This CDR3 has 15 residues. CDR3: CASRKPGQRNTEAFF. The CDR3 DNA reads TGTGCCAGCAGAAAACCGGGACAGAGGAACACTGAAGCTTTCTTT.

J is TRBJ1-6 and V is TRBV11-1; no firm D call. This CDR3 has 13 residues. The ends were cut back, 1 base at V and 6 bases at J, with 4 bases in the middle. Germline CDR1 is SGHAT and CDR2 is FQDESV (reference sequence). CDR3 amino acids: CASSLETNSPLHF. In DNA form, the CDR3 reads TGTGCCAGCAGCTTAGAAACTAATTCACCCCTCCACTTT.

Only a few counts were recorded for this clone. The gene calls are TRBV6-5 and TRBJ2-1, with D unclear. The CDR3 has 15 residues. The V end was cut by 6 bases, the J end by 2 bases, with 14 bases between. Germline lookup yields CDR1 MNHEY and CDR2 SVGAGI. DNA of the CDR3: TGTGCCAGCAGAAGACAATCGACCGCCTACAATGAGCAGTTCTTC. It yields the protein CASRRQSTAYNEQFF.

The rearrangement joins TRBV18 to TRBJ1-3; D gene uncertain. The CDR3 length is 15 residues. Per germline, CDR1 KGHSH and CDR2 LQKENI. Trimming took off 2 bases at V and 0 bases at J, with 8 bases between the two ends. The CDR3 bases are TGTGCCAGCTCACCAGCGGACCTCTCTGGAAACACCATATATTTT. Translating gives CASSPADLSGNTIYF.

The chain uses TRBV7-2 and TRBJ2-1; possibly TRBD2 for D (6 bases). In germline, CDR1 is SGHTA, CDR2 FQGNSA. This CDR3 region has 15 residues. The germline V and J ends were trimmed by 7 bases and 0 bases, with 13 bases remaining between them. The CDR3 loop reads CASTGGPSSYNEQFF. In DNA, the CDR3 is TGTGCCAGCACCGGGGGACCCAGCTCCTACAATGAGCAGTTCTTC.

V gene TRBV28 combines with J gene TRBJ2-5; 7 nucleotides agree with TRBD2. This CDR3 comprises 17 residues. J gave up 5 bases and V 2 bases, and 14 bases lay outside the gene matches. The germline V gene has CDR1 MDHEN and CDR2 SYDVKM. CDR3 amino acids: CASSLVGSSGSFETQYF. The CDR3 DNA reads as TGTGCCAGCAGTTTAGTTGGGTCTAGCGGTTCTTTCGAGACCCAGTACTTC.

The rearrangement joins TRBV6-1 to TRBJ1-2, with 10 nucleotides matching TRBD1. The CDR3 sequence is 16 residues long. Germline trimming cut 4 bases from V and 4 bases from J; bases unmatched to any gene: 9. The germline gives CDR1 MNHNS, CDR2 SASEGT. DNA for the CDR3: TGTGCCAGCAGTGTAACCGGGACAGGGGCCTTCTATGGCTACACCTTC. As protein: CASSVTGTGAFYGYTF.

The chain couples TRBV7-8 to TRBJ2-3; 9 nucleotides align to TRBD1. The CDR3 spans 15 residues. Germline lookup yields CDR1 SGHVS and CDR2 FQNEAQ. Trimming cost V 2 bases and J 3 bases; bases outside gene matches: 3. The CDR3 sequence is CASSLRQGGTDTQYF. The CDR3 nucleotides are TGTGCCAGCAGCTTAAGACAGGGGGGGACAGATACGCAGTATTTT.

For the CDR3, the DNA is TGTGCCAGCAGCTTAGGAAGGGGTGTCGGGGAGACCCAGTACTTC. It encodes CASSLGRGVGETQYF. V is TRBV7-9 and J is TRBJ2-5, with D maybe TRBD1 (5 bases). The V gene lost 1 base and the J gene lost 5 bases, with 14 bases spanning the gap. Looked up from germline, CDR1 is SEHNR and CDR2 is FQNEAQ (reference sequence). CDR3 length: 15 residues.

This chain links TRBV29-1 with TRBJ2-1; the D gene is possibly TRBD1 (5 bases). The CDR3 is 14 residues long. The V gene lost 3 bases and the J gene lost 3 bases, with 12 bases spanning the gap. Germline lookup yields CDR1 SQVTM and CDR2 ANQGSEA. The CDR3 nucleotides read TGCAGCGTTGATGGGCAGGGATACTACAATGAGCAGTTCTTC. Encoded protein: CSVDGQGYYNEQFF.

The chain links TRBV12-3 or TRBV12-4 to TRBJ1-1; no definite D call. The CDR3 extends over 13 amino acids. V lost 3 bases and J lost 3, with 8 bases in between. In nucleotides, the CDR3 is TGTGCCAGCAGTTTCGGGGAATACACTGAAGCTTTCTTT. Translation gives CASSFGEYTEAFF.

Notes on this clone: The junction differs from germline at one of its ends, possibly a read error. The chain joins TRBV3-1 (or the pseudogene TRBV3-2) to TRBJ2-7; D is uncertain. Germline V gene data show CDR1 as LGHDT and CDR2 as YNNKEL (reference sequence). The CDR3 contains 13 residues. The CDR3 DNA reads as TGTGCCAGCAGCCAAGATATCGGTTACGAGCAATACTTC. As protein: CASSQDIGYEQYF.

The CDR3 sequence: CASSPLDIRGEQFF. CDR3 nucleotide sequence: TGTGCCAGCAGTCCTCTCGACATCCGGGGTGAGCAGTTCTTC. This sequence joins TRBV27 and TRBJ2-1; weak D call: TRBD2 (5 bases). The ends were cut back, 5 bases at V and 9 bases at J, with 17 bases in the middle. This CDR3 contains 14 residues. The germline gives CDR1 MNHEY, CDR2 SMNVEV (reference sequence).

The chain carries TRBV18 and TRBJ1-2; no definite D call. The CDR3 sequence is 15 residues long. V was trimmed by 6 bases and J by 4 bases, leaving 18 bases between them. The germline V gene has CDR1 KGHSH and CDR2 LQKENI. The DNA for the CDR3 is TGTGCCAGCTCGACCCGACAAACAGTACTCTATGGCTACACCTTC. Translated: CASSTRQTVLYGYTF.